Listed below are T cell receptor beta chains from one sample, sequenced in a study of TIL therapy for anti-PD-1-resistant metastatic lung cancer. The method was immunoSEQ multiplex PCR; TCRdb's version includes in-frame clones alone and lacks a portion of them. The sample records 30,000 or so clones, around three quarters being singletons. The specimen comprised blood, sampled at baseline. The receptors stem from a woman aged 30-79 years with non-small cell lung cancer. CDR3s include the opening cysteine and the closing phenylalanine or tryptophan. D genes are given only for firm matches. Clone size is stated in some rows and not others, as once, few, many or a class when expanded.

d_call,clone_size,j_call,v_call,cdr3_nt,cdr3_aa
.,.,TRBJ2-3,TRBV21-1,TGTGCCAGCAGCAAGACTTTCGGGACAGGGGGCGCAGATACGCAGTATTTT,CASSKTFGTGGADTQYF
TRBD2,.,TRBJ2-7,TRBV13,TGTGCCAGCAGCAGCTCGCGGGGGACCTACGAGCAGTACTTC,CASSSSRGTYEQYF
.,.,TRBJ1-6,TRBV30,TGTGCCTGGAGAAAGGGGTTGAGCTCCTATAATTCACCCCTCCACTTT,CAWRKGLSSYNSPLHF
TRBD1,.,TRBJ2-6,TRBV27,TGTGCCAGCAGGGGGTACAGGGGACCAAGCTCTGGGGCCAACGTCCTGACTTTC,CASRGYRGPSSGANVLTF
TRBD1,.,TRBJ2-5,TRBV4-1,TGCGCCAGCAGCCCCACTGACTCGGGACAGGGTTTACAAGAGACCCAGTACTTC,CASSPTDSGQGLQETQYF
.,.,TRBJ1-5,TRBV5-6,TGTGCCAGCAGCCAGGGTGTTAGCAATCAGCCCCAGCATTTT,CASSQGVSNQPQHF
.,.,TRBJ2-1,TRBV7-2,TGTGCCAGCAGCTTAGCGCCTCAAAGCTCCTACAATGAGCAGTTCTTC,CASSLAPQSSYNEQFF
TRBD2,.,TRBJ2-7,TRBV30,TGTGCCTGGAACCACCCCATAGGCGGGAGGGCCGAGCAGTACTTC,CAWNHPIGGRAEQYF
.,.,TRBJ2-1,TRBV15,TGTGCCACCAGCAGTGCGGGGCTTAATGAGCAGTTCTTC,CATSSAGLNEQFF
TRBD1,.,TRBJ2-7,TRBV2,TGTGCCAGCAGTGAACTTGAGACAGGGGCCTACGAGCAGTACTTC,CASSELETGAYEQYF
TRBD2,.,TRBJ2-3,TRBV11-2,TGTGCCAGCAGCTTCGCTAGCGGGAGAGCTAAAGATACGCAGTATTTT,CASSFASGRAKDTQYF
TRBD1,.,TRBJ1-4,TRBV4-1,TGCGCCAGCAGCCCACCGACAGGGGGCGCCGGATCGCGGGAAAAACTGTTTTTT,CASSPPTGGAGSREKLFF
TRBD2,.,TRBJ2-1,TRBV9,TGTGCCAGCAGCGTAGTTAGCGGGAGTAATGAGCAGTTCTTC,CASSVVSGSNEQFF
.,.,TRBJ1-2,TRBV2,TGTGCCGGATTTGAAGGGGGGAATCTCCGAAGTGGCTACACCTTC,CAGFEGGNLRSGYTF
TRBD1,.,TRBJ2-2,TRBV7-6,TGTGCCAGCACCGAGACAGGGGAGTTCACCGGGGAGCTGTTTTTT,CASTETGEFTGELFF
.,.,TRBJ2-3,TRBV19,TGTGCCAGTAGCACCTTAGGTACAGATACGCAGTATTTT,CASSTLGTDTQYF
.,.,TRBJ1-1,TRBV11-3,TGTGCCAGCAGCCTAGAAGAGAACACTGAAGCTTTCTTT,CASSLEENTEAFF
TRBD1,.,TRBJ1-2,TRBV10-3,TGTGCCATCAGCCAGTCCGAGACAGGGGGTCTGAATGGCTACACCTTC,CAISQSETGGLNGYTF
.,few,TRBJ2-3,TRBV30,TGTGCCTGGAGTGCTAGCACAGATACGCAGTATTTT,CAWSASTDTQYF
.,.,TRBJ2-5,TRBV7-2,TGTGCCAGCAGCTTAGGGGGCAGAAAAGAGACCCAGTACTTC,CASSLGGRKETQYF
.,.,TRBJ1-1,TRBV19,TGTGCCAGTACCCCCAGAATGAACACTGAAGCTTTCTTT,CASTPRMNTEAFF
TRBD1,few,TRBJ1-2,TRBV29-1,TGCAGCGTTGAGTCAAGAGGACAGGGGGCCTGGGATGGCTACACCTTC,CSVESRGQGAWDGYTF
.,.,TRBJ2-2,TRBV6-4,TGTGCCAGCAGTAGATCCAACACCGGGGAGCTGTTTTTT,CASSRSNTGELFF
.,.,TRBJ2-5,TRBV5-4,TGTGCCAGCAGCGTAGAATGGGATCGAGAGACCCAGTACTTC,CASSVEWDRETQYF
.,few,TRBJ1-1,TRBV9,TGTGCCAGCAGCCCAGGGAACACTGAAGCTTTCTTT,CASSPGNTEAFF
TRBD2,once,TRBJ2-5,TRBV11-2,TGTGCCAGCAGCTTAAGCACTAGCGGGGGCTCATTGGCCCAGTACTTC,CASSLSTSGGSLAQYF
TRBD2,few,TRBJ2-3,TRBV10-1,TGCGCCAGCAGCGTTAGCGGGAGAGAAGATACGCAGTATTTT,CASSVSGREDTQYF
.,few,TRBJ1-2,TRBV5-6,TGTGCCAGCAGCTTGAGGCACCTGTCCTATGGCTACACCTTC,CASSLRHLSYGYTF
.,.,TRBJ1-4,TRBV29-1,TGCAGCGTTGAACAGAATGAAAAACTGTTTTTT,CSVEQNEKLFF
TRBD2,.,TRBJ2-1,TRBV7-8,TGTGCCAGCAGCCCCAGACTAGCTAAGGTCAATGAGCAGTTCTTC,CASSPRLAKVNEQFF
.,.,TRBJ1-2,TRBV7-6,TGTGCCAGCAGCAACTCTCCAATGGGTGGCTACACCTTC,CASSNSPMGGYTF
.,few,TRBJ1-2,TRBV10-2,TGCGCCAGCAGTGACCGCCGGGACTATGGCTACACCTTC,CASSDRRDYGYTF
TRBD2,.,TRBJ2-7,TRBV4-2,TGTGCCAGCAGCCTCCTACTAGCCGGGACTAGCGGGAGTCAGGCCGAGCAGTACTTC,CASSLLLAGTSGSQAEQYF
.,.,TRBJ1-1,TRBV11-2,TGTGCCAGCAGCCGGGTGGGGCCTGAGACTGAAGCTTTCTTT,CASSRVGPETEAFF
TRBD2,once,TRBJ2-4,TRBV14,TGTGCCAGCAGCCCCGCCGGACAGCCGGGACTAGGGGAGGCCATTCAGTACTTC,CASSPAGQPGLGEAIQYF
.,.,TRBJ2-1,TRBV2,TGTGCCAGCAGTGAAACCGTCCCGGGCCATGAGCAGTTCTTC,CASSETVPGHEQFF
.,.,TRBJ2-7,TRBV27,TGTGCCAGCAGTCCAGGGACGGGAGTCTACGAGCAGTACTTC,CASSPGTGVYEQYF